The present TCR beta chain was sequenced within a study of T cells in narcolepsy. Study-level results: Healthy controls reportedly lacked the autoreactive clonotypes serially found in patients' blood.

This clone was recorded a few times. The target antigen is unknown. Germline CDR1 reads SNHLY; CDR2 reads FYNNEI. This CDR3 region has 12 residues. The germline V and J ends were trimmed by 7 bases and 5 bases, with 11 bases remaining between them. Measured with immunoSEQ multiplex PCR; TCRdb has only the in-frame clones, and not every one. The sample records tens of thousands of clones, 84% being singletons. The sample comprised CD45RA- memory CD4+ T cells from PBMCs. The chain joins TRBV2 to TRBJ2-5; the D is unclear. The sequence was obtained from a human donor with narcolepsy. As DNA, the CDR3 is TGTGCCAGCAACTCGGGCTACGAGACCCAGTACTTC. Translating it yields CASNSGYETQYF. The full variable domain, its missing parts supplied by reference TRBV2 and TRBJ2-5, is EPEVTQTPSHQVTQMGQEVILRCVPISNHLYFYWYRQILGQKVEFLVSFYNNEISEKSEIFDDQFSVERPDGSNFTLKIRSTKLEDSAMYFCASNSGYETQYFGPGTRLLVL.